The present T cell receptor (beta chain) was sequenced within a study of vaccination and CD4 T cells after COVID-19. Overall study context: Mild disease affected 8 to 10 convalescent patients and severe disease one, all SARS-CoV-2 positive by nasal swab PCR. Study-level findings and limits: Relatively few convalescent patients were studied; early post-infection timepoints were not included.

Noted treatment: approximately nine-day PBMC culture with coronavirus spike peptide pools or control peptides (ViraFEST assay). Peptide-pool expansion of antigen-specific T cells preceded TCR sequencing in ViraFEST. Cultured CD4+ T cell DNA underwent sequencing with the Oncomine TCR Beta short-read assay. TCRdb itself ran the PCR reads through MiXCR, one entry per CDR3 protein. The sample contains 15,000 or so distinct CDR3 sequences, approximately 50% of which appear only once. Trimming removed 6 bases from V and 0 bases from J, with 21 bases in between. The CDR3 consists of 18 residues. From germline, CDR1 is MDHEN and CDR2 SYDVKM. In regard to this clonotype: Its cognate antigen is unknown.

Specimen: CD4+ T cells from blood, cultured in vitro. This TCR was sampled from a human donor who had recovered from COVID-19. The chain couples TRBV28 to TRBJ2-1; D possibly uses TRBD1 or TRBD2 (5 bases each). The CDR3 region is CASSPLRDPGSSYNEQFF. The CDR3 coding sequence is TGTGCCAGCAGCCCCCTCCGGGACCCAGGAAGCTCCTACAATGAGCAGTTCTTC. Complete variable domain (other parts from reference TRBV28 and TRBJ2-1): DVKVTQSSRYLVKRTGEKVFLECVQDMDHENMFWYRQDPGLGLRLIYFSYDVKMKEKGDIPEGYSVSREKKERFSLILESASTNQTSMYLCASSPLRDPGSSYNEQFFGPGTRLTVL.